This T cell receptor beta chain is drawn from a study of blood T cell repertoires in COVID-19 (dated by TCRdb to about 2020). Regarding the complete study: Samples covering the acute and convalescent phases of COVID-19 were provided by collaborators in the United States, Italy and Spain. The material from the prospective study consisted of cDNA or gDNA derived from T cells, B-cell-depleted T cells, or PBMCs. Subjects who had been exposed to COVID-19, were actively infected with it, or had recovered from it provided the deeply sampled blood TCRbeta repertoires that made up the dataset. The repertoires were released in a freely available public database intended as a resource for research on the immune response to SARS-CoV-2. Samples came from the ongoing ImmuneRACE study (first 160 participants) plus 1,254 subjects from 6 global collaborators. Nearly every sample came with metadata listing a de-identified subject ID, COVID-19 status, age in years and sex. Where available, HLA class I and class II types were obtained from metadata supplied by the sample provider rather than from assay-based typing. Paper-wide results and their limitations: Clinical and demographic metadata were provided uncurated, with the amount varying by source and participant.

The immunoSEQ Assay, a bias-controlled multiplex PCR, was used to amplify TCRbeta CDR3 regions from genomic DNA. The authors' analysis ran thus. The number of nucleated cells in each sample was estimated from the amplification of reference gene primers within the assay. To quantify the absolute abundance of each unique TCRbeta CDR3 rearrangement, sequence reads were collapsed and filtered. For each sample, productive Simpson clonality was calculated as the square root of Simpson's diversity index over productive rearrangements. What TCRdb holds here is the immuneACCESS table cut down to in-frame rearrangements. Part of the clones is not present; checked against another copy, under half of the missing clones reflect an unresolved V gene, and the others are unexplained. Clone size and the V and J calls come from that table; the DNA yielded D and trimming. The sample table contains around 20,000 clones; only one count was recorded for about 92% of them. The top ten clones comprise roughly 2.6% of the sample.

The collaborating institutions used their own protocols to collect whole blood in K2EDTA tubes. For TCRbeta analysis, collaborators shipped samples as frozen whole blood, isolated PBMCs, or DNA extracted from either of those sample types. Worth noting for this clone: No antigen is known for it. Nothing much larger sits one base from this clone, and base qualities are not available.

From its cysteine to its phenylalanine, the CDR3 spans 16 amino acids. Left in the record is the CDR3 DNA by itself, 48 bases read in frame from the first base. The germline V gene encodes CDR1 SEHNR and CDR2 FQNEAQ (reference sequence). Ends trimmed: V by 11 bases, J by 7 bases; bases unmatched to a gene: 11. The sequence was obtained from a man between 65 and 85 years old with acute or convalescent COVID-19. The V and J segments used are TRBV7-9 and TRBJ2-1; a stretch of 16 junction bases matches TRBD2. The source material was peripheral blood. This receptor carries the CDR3 CASTRGLAGGRNEQFF. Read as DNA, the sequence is TGTGCCTCTACTAGGGGACTAGCGGGAGGGAGGAATGAGCAGTTCTTC.